The present T cell receptor beta chain was sequenced within a study of OX40 agonist ivuxolimab in advanced cancers. Findings and limits, study-wide: Certain nonresponding patients likewise had low normalized T-cell clonal expansion. At 0.1 to 3.0 mg/kg and by week 6, CD4+ and CD8+ T cells in the blood had expanded clonally. CD4+ T cells averaged fewer expanded clones than CD8+ T cells.

This table comes from immunoSEQ multiplex PCR, and its TCRdb copy is limited to in-frame clones, with some not included. The sample has nearly 80,000 clones, about 91% seen once. Details on this clone: What it binds is unknown.

CDR3 size: 13 residues. Germline assignment: CDR1 LNHDA and CDR2 SQIVND (reference sequence). Trimming took 9 bases from V and 2 from J, leaving 13 bases between them. The source is an adult with an advanced solid tumor such as melanoma, head and neck, liver or kidney cancer. The chain employs TRBV19 and TRBJ2-5; tentative D call: TRBD1 (6 bases). The sequences come from CD4+ or CD8+ T cells sorted from blood, collected in a trial of the OX40 agonist ivuxolimab. In nucleotides, the CDR3 is TGTGCCAGCTCACAGGGTTTTCAAGAGACCCAGTACTTC. The encoded protein is CASSQGFQETQYF.